The 31 T cell receptor beta chains presented below share a single source sample, sequenced in a study of memory CD4+ T cells and cytomegalovirus serostatus. Sequencing used immunoSEQ multiplex PCR; TCRdb keeps in-frame clones, though not all of them. The profile shows 50,000 to 70,000 clones, roughly 80% of them singletons. The sort gate was single viable CD3+CD4+CD8-CD45RO+ cells for memory CD4+ T cells. Specimen: memory CD4+ T cells from blood. All receptors come from an adult in good health and CMV-seronegative.

The DNA for the CDR3 is TGTGCCAGCTCACCGGGGGTGGCCCCAGACACAGATACGCAGTATTTT. Protein: CASSPGVAPDTDTQYF. The J gene is TRBJ2-3, the V gene TRBV18; D might be TRBD1 or TRBD2, each matching 5 bases. This CDR3 comprises 16 residues. Germline values: CDR1 KGHSH, CDR2 LQKENI. The V end lost 3 bases, the J end lost 2 bases, and 15 bases lay between the germline ends.

The gene calls are TRBV7-9 and TRBJ2-3, with 7 nucleotides matching TRBD2. V gave up 1 base and J gave up 3 bases; unmatched junction bases: 1. The germline V gene has CDR1 SEHNR and CDR2 FQNEAQ (reference sequence). The CDR3 runs 14 residues. As DNA, the CDR3 is TGTGCCAGCAGCTTAGACGGGGGGACAGATACGCAGTATTTT. Its protein is CASSLDGGTDTQYF. Combining the CDR3 with reference TRBV7-9 and TRBJ2-3 gives the whole variable domain DTGVSQNPRHKITKRGQNVTFRCDPISEHNRLYWYRQTLGQGPEFLTYFQNEAQLEKSRLLSDRFSAERPKGSFSTLEIQRTEQGDSAMYLCASSLDGGTDTQYFGPGTRLTVL.

The V call is TRBV7-2, the J call TRBJ2-4; weak D call: TRBD2 (6 bases). The ends were cut back, 6 bases at V and 9 bases at J, with 15 bases in the middle. Germline-derived CDR1 and CDR2 are SGHTA and FQGNSA. CDR3 size: 13 residues. CDR3 region: CASRGISGGIQYF. The CDR3 nucleotides read TGTGCCAGCAGGGGAATTAGCGGCGGCATTCAGTACTTC.

The genes are TRBV5-1 and TRBJ2-5; possibly TRBD1 or TRBD2 for D (6 bases each). This CDR3 comprises 15 residues. Germline V gene lookup returns CDR1 SGHRS and CDR2 YFSETQ. The ends were cut back, 4 bases at V and 1 base at J, with 14 bases in the middle. CDR3 region: CASSMAGHTQETQYF. CDR3 bases: TGCGCCAGCAGCATGGCGGGACATACCCAAGAGACCCAGTACTTC.

This clone came up once. The chain is built from TRBV5-1 and TRBJ1-5; the D gene is possibly TRBD1 (5 bases). V was shortened by 3 bases and J by 6 bases, with 13 bases between the two germline ends. CDR3 length equals 14 residues. Germline CDR1 SGHRS, CDR2 YFSETQ. CDR3 DNA sequence: TGCGCCAGCAGCTATTCGGGGGGAAGTCAGCCCCAGCATTTT. Its translation is CASSYSGGSQPQHF.

The V call is TRBV5-1, the J call TRBJ1-1, with TRBD1 as a possible D gene (5 bases). CDR3 length: 15 amino acids. Germline V gives CDR1 SGHRS, CDR2 YFSETQ. Trimming left V 0 bases short and J 1 base short, with 10 bases between. The chain's CDR3 is CASSLGGTSNTEAFF. CDR3 nucleotide sequence: TGCGCCAGCAGCTTGGGAGGGACTTCGAACACTGAAGCTTTCTTT.

The chain has TRBV2 and TRBJ2-1; D gene uncertain. Per the germline V gene, CDR1 is SNHLY and CDR2 is FYNNEI. Trimming left V 5 bases short and J 0 bases short, with 11 bases between. CDR3 length equals 15 residues. This CDR3 is CASSNDGSSYNEQFF. The CDR3 DNA follows: TGTGCCAGCAGTAATGACGGTAGCTCCTACAATGAGCAGTTCTTC.

The chain combines TRBV7-2 with TRBJ2-7; 8 positions agree with TRBD2. Per the germline V gene, CDR1 is SGHTA and CDR2 is FQGNSA. V shed 5 bases and J 3 bases; nucleotides not matched to a gene: 6. This CDR3 is built from 14 residues. The CDR3 bases are TGTGCCAGCAGCACACCGGGACTAGGCTACGAGCAGTACTTC. This gives the protein CASSTPGLGYEQYF.

V usage is TRBV6-1 and J usage is TRBJ1-3; 8 bases fit TRBD1. CDR1 MNHNS and CDR2 SASEGT come from the germline V gene. The CDR3 totals 13 residues. With V trimmed by 7 bases and J by 5 bases, 4 bases remained unmatched. CDR3 in DNA: TGTGCCAGCACAGGGGGCGAGAGAAACACCATATATTTT. Its translation is CASTGGERNTIYF.

The J gene is TRBJ1-3, the V gene TRBV7-2; D remains ambiguous. This CDR3 is built from 13 residues. The germline V gene has CDR1 SGHTA and CDR2 FQGNSA. V lost 1 base and J lost 4, with 5 bases in between. CDR3 amino acids: CASSLGHGNTIYF. The CDR3 nucleotides read TGTGCCAGCAGCTTAGGACACGGAAACACCATATATTTT.

The gene calls are TRBV6-1 and TRBJ1-4, with D perhaps matching TRBD1 (6 bases). The germline V and J ends were trimmed by 2 bases and 5 bases, with 9 bases remaining between them. The CDR3 runs 14 residues. Per the germline V gene, CDR1 is MNHNS and CDR2 is SASEGT. CDR3 nucleotide sequence: TGTGCCAGCAGTGAATTACAGGGCAATGAAAAACTGTTTTTT. This encodes CASSELQGNEKLFF.

This chain connects TRBV25-1 to TRBJ2-5; TRBD2 is a possible D gene (6 bases). CDR1 MGHDK and CDR2 SYGVNS come from the germline V gene. The CDR3 is made up of 12 amino acids. The V gene lost 6 bases and the J gene lost 4 bases, with 9 bases spanning the gap. The CDR3 protein is CASRGGRETQYF. In nucleotides, the CDR3 is TGTGCCAGCAGAGGAGGGCGAGAGACCCAGTACTTC. Full variable domain (remainder filled in from reference TRBV25-1 and TRBJ2-5): EADIYQTPRYLVIGTGKKITLECSQTMGHDKMYWYQQDPGMELHLIHYSYGVNSTEKGDLSSESTVSRIRTEHFPLTLESARPSHTSQYLCASRGGRETQYFGPGTRLLVL.

The rearrangement links TRBV19 to TRBJ1-6; D unclear. Looked up from germline, CDR1 is LNHDA and CDR2 is SQIVND (reference sequence). The V end was cut by 6 bases, the J end by 7 bases, with 13 bases between. The CDR3 runs to 14 residues. CDR3 sequence: CASREILRNSPLHF. Here the CDR3 DNA reads TGTGCCAGTAGGGAGATCTTGAGGAATTCACCCCTCCACTTT.

About this clone itself: One end of the junction varies from germline; a read error may be responsible. This chain connects TRBV27 to TRBJ1-1, with a tentative D call TRBD1 (6 bases). Germline CDR1 MNHEY, CDR2 SMNVEV (reference sequence). The CDR3 is made up of 8 amino acids. The CDR3: CAKDSGAF. The CDR3 DNA is TGTGCCAAGGACAGCGGCGCGTTT.

Of note for this clone: At one of its ends the junction is not consistent with the germline gene, which may arise from a read error. V gene TRBV5-5 combines with J gene TRBJ2-3; D gene ambiguous. The CDR3 extends over 13 amino acids. Germline values: CDR1 SGHKS, CDR2 YYEKEE (reference sequence). The CDR3 DNA reads TGTGCCAGTAGCTTTGTGAGCCTGGGTACGCAGTATTTT. This sequence encodes CASSFVSLGTQYF.

The chain recombines TRBV2 with TRBJ2-2; D is perhaps TRBD2 (5 bases). CDR1 is SNHLY and CDR2 is FYNNEI in the germline V gene. V shed 6 bases and J shed 2 bases, with 7 bases lying between them. The CDR3 spans 13 residues. The CDR3 spells CASRRTNTGELFF. The CDR3 DNA is TGTGCCAGCAGGAGGACTAACACCGGGGAGCTGTTTTTT.

This clone was detected once. This rearrangement joins TRBV7-3 to TRBJ2-7, with unresolved D. Germline values: CDR1 SGHTA, CDR2 FQGTGA. Deletions cut 2 bases from V and 2 bases from J, with 10 bases between. The CDR3 totals 14 residues. CDR3 residues: CASSLYLRPYEQYF. In nucleotides, the CDR3 is TGTGCCAGCAGCTTATATCTCAGACCCTACGAGCAGTACTTC.

The chain is built from TRBV7-2 and TRBJ2-2, with D perhaps TRBD2 (5 bases). Between the trimmed V and J ends, which lost 2 bases and 8 bases, there was a span of 9 bases. CDR1 and CDR2 from the germline V gene are SGHTA and FQGNSA. The CDR3 length is 13 residues. The CDR3 here is CASSLPGSGELFF. CDR3 nucleotide sequence: TGTGCCAGCAGCTTACCGGGATCAGGGGAGCTGTTTTTT.

The chain employs TRBV27 and TRBJ2-7, with 7 bases that match TRBD1. The CDR3 has 13 amino acids. Trimming took 6 bases from V and 7 from J; bases not matched to a gene: 9. From germline, CDR1 is MNHEY and CDR2 SMNVEV (reference sequence). The CDR3 loop reads CASRLRTGGEQYF. The CDR3 DNA follows: TGTGCCAGCAGACTCCGGACAGGCGGAGAGCAGTACTTC.

The V call is TRBV18, the J call TRBJ1-4, with D possibly being TRBD1 (6 bases). This CDR3 comprises 15 residues. The V gene's germline CDR1 is KGHSH and CDR2 LQKENI. Trimming removed 0 bases at V and 8 bases at J, with 13 bases between. The CDR3 region is CASSPPNREREKLFF. CDR3 bases: TGTGCCAGCTCACCACCAAACAGGGAGAGGGAAAAACTGTTTTTT.

This clone was seen more than once but under ten times. The chain uses TRBV2 and TRBJ2-2; D call uncertain. The CDR3 has 12 residues. V was trimmed by 4 bases and J by 5 bases, leaving 5 bases between them. Germline V gives CDR1 SNHLY, CDR2 FYNNEI. CDR3 in DNA: TGTGCCAGCAGTGTGAGAACCGGGGAGCTGTTTTTT. As protein: CASSVRTGELFF. The complete variable domain, with remaining parts taken from reference TRBV2 and TRBJ2-2, reads EPEVTQTPSHQVTQMGQEVILRCVPISNHLYFYWYRQILGQKVEFLVSFYNNEISEKSEIFDDQFSVERPDGSNFTLKIRSTKLEDSAMYFCASSVRTGELFFGEGSRLTVL.

The chain recombines TRBV11-3 with TRBJ2-3, with 7 bases that match TRBD2. Trimming took 1 base from V and 3 from J; bases not matched to a gene: 13. Germline V gene sequence: CDR1 SGHNT, CDR2 YENEEA. This CDR3 is built from 18 residues. The CDR3 spells CASSLGHSSGGVTDTQYF. DNA for the CDR3: TGTGCCAGCAGCTTAGGCCACTCATCGGGGGGAGTAACAGATACGCAGTATTTT.

The chain couples TRBV29-1 to TRBJ1-5; D uncertain. The CDR3 consists of 13 residues. From germline, CDR1 is SQVTM and CDR2 ANQGSEA. Deletions cut 4 bases from V and 4 bases from J, with 11 bases between. The CDR3 spells CSVVMNPNQPQHF. The CDR3 DNA reads as TGCAGCGTTGTGATGAATCCAAATCAGCCCCAGCATTTT.

V is TRBV6-6 and J is TRBJ1-5, with D maybe TRBD1 (6 bases). The CDR3 totals 14 residues. The V gene lost 2 bases and the J gene lost 5 bases, with 10 bases spanning the gap. In germline, CDR1 is MNHNY, CDR2 SVGAGI (reference sequence). CDR3 protein: CASSYVAGDQPQHF. CDR3 bases: TGTGCCAGCAGTTACGTGGCAGGGGATCAGCCCCAGCATTTT.

J is TRBJ1-3 and V is TRBV9; D may be TRBD1 (6 bases). Germline V gene data show CDR1 as SGDLS and CDR2 as YYNGEE. Trimming stripped 6 bases from V and 4 bases from J, with 11 bases between. CDR3 size: 13 residues. The CDR3 reads CASTLGGGNTIYF. CDR3 DNA sequence: TGTGCCAGCACCCTAGGGGGAGGAAACACCATATATTTT.

The V gene is TRBV4-1, the J gene TRBJ1-1, with 10 bases aligning to TRBD1. The length of the CDR3 is 15 residues. Germline loops: CDR1 MGHRA, CDR2 YSYEKL. Trimming took 2 bases from V and 8 from J; bases not matched to a gene: 8. CDR3 sequence (DNA): TGCGCCAGCAGCCAAACGGGACAGGGGAAGAAAGAAGCTTTCTTT. The encoded protein is CASSQTGQGKKEAFF.

The chain employs TRBV5-1 and TRBJ2-1; TRBD2 agrees at 12 bases. The V and J ends lost 4 bases and 7 bases, in that order; junction bases with no gene match: 6. CDR1 is SGHRS and CDR2 is YFSETQ in the germline V gene. The CDR3 consists of 15 residues. DNA of the CDR3: TGCGCCAGCAGCCCGACTAGCGGGAGTGTAAATGAGCAGTTCTTC. Encoded protein: CASSPTSGSVNEQFF.

The J gene is TRBJ1-1, the V gene TRBV7-8; D possibly corresponds to TRBD1 (5 bases). Germline V gives CDR1 SGHVS, CDR2 FQNEAQ. The CDR3 sequence is 15 residues long. V lost 2 bases to trimming and J lost 3 bases, with 13 bases between them. The CDR3 region is CASSLRGAGYTEAFF. CDR3 sequence (DNA): TGTGCCAGCAGCTTAAGAGGGGCAGGTTACACTGAAGCTTTCTTT.

The chain has TRBV10-2 and TRBJ1-1, with D possibly TRBD1 on 6 matching bases. Germline loops: CDR1 WSHSY, CDR2 SAAADI. The CDR3 totals 13 residues. V lost 10 bases and J lost 4, with 16 bases in between. CDR3 protein: CATLDGGLTEAFF. The CDR3 DNA is TGCGCCACCCTGGATGGGGGGCTCACTGAAGCTTTCTTT.

This clone appeared many times. The CDR3 DNA reads as TGTGCCACCAGCAGAGGACAGCAGGACACTGAAGCTTTCTTT. Residues: CATSRGQQDTEAFF. This chain links TRBV15 with TRBJ1-1; TRBD1 might be the D (5 bases). This CDR3 is 14 amino acids long. CDR1 is LNHNV, CDR2 YYDKDF, per germline (reference sequence). The V end was cut by 1 base, the J end by 3 bases, with 9 bases between.

J is TRBJ2-6 and V is TRBV7-9, with TRBD1 matching 7 bases. CDR3 length equals 16 residues. With V trimmed by 1 base and J by 4 bases, 4 bases remained unmatched. The germline V gene encodes CDR1 SEHNR and CDR2 FQNEAQ (reference sequence). This chain's CDR3 is CASSLGGTAGANVLTF. The CDR3 coding sequence is TGTGCCAGCAGCTTAGGGGGGACAGCAGGGGCCAACGTCCTGACTTTC.